This T cell receptor beta chain appears in the sequencing data of a study of blood T cell repertoires in COVID-19. About the study: COVID-19 samples from acute and convalescent phases originated in the United States, Italy and Spain.

V was clipped by 1 base and J by 7 bases, with 14 bases between them. This CDR3 comprises 14 residues. Per the germline V gene, CDR1 is WSHSY and CDR2 is SAAADI. Authors' processing steps: Amplification with reference gene primers provided the estimates of nucleated cell counts. TCRdb keeps only in-frame clones here, not all; method: immunoSEQ multiplex PCR. D and trimming come from the DNA, and the V and J calls and clone size come from that table. The top ten hold about 15% of the sample, which has about 150,000 clones, around 89% seen once. This rearrangement joins TRBV10-2 to TRBJ2-7; no firm D call. This sequence originates from a middle-aged woman with acute or convalescent COVID-19. The source material was peripheral blood. CDR3 DNA sequence: TGCGCCAGCAGTGAGTTTTTGAGGCTTCAGGAGCAGTACTTC. Translated: CASSEFLRLQEQYF.